Below, 23 T cell receptor beta chains from the same sample are listed, as sequenced in a study of cytomegalovirus exposure and HLA in healthy donors. The PCR used 60 Vbeta and 13 Jbeta primers. Some clones are missing from TCRdb's copy, which holds only in-frame ones; the method was immunoSEQ multiplex PCR. The sample includes 200,000 or so clones, about 80% of them seen just once. Sequenced sample: PBMCs. The receptor source for this set is a woman under 30 in good health and CMV-seropositive.

This chain links TRBV6-6 with TRBJ1-2; D is unclear. The CDR3 loop spans 13 amino acids. From germline, CDR1 is MNHNY and CDR2 SVGAGI (reference sequence). Trimming pared 7 bases from V and 5 bases from J, leaving 14 bases between. In DNA form, the CDR3 reads TGTGCCAGCAAAAGGGCAGCGGGGTATGGCTACACCTTC. Its protein product is CASKRAAGYGYTF.

The chain uses TRBV27 and TRBJ1-2; possibly TRBD1 for D (6 bases). CDR3 length equals 16 residues. Per the germline V gene, CDR1 is MNHEY and CDR2 is SMNVEV (reference sequence). The V and J ends lost 7 bases and 4 bases respectively, with 22 bases between them. Written as DNA, the CDR3 is TGTGCCAGCACCCAAGGACGGGGGGGCGACATCTATGGCTACACCTTC. It yields the protein CASTQGRGGDIYGYTF.

This clone has just a few counts. The V call is TRBV21-1, the J call TRBJ1-2; the DNA was not used to check the table's D call, TRBD1. TRBV21-1 corresponds to a pseudogene. The length of the CDR3 is 13 residues. CDR3 protein: CASSYGTGNGYTF. Here the CDR3 DNA reads TGTGCCAGCAGCTACGGGACAGGGAATGGCTACACCTTC.

Regarding this clone: The same CDR3 can be traced to other DNA sequences in this sample. This chain uses TRBV7-9 with TRBJ2-5; maybe TRBD2 (5 bases). V was clipped by 4 bases and J by 2 bases, with 11 bases between them. This CDR3 spans 14 amino acids. The germline gives CDR1 SEHNR, CDR2 FQNEAQ (reference sequence). DNA for the CDR3: TGTGCCAGCAGCTCCTACCGGGGACAAGAGACCCAGTACTTC. Its protein is CASSSYRGQETQYF. The full variable domain, in which reference TRBV7-9 and TRBJ2-5 provide the parts outside the CDR3, is DTGVSQNPRHKITKRGQNVTFRCDPISEHNRLYWYRQTLGQGPEFLTYFQNEAQLEKSRLLSDRFSAERPKGSFSTLEIQRTEQGDSAMYLCASSSYRGQETQYFGPGTRLLVL.

This clone came up a few times. The rearrangement links TRBV7-3 to TRBJ2-5, with 9 positions matching TRBD2. The germline V gene encodes CDR1 SGHTA and CDR2 FQGTGA. This CDR3 region has 15 residues. V gave up 3 bases and J gave up 2 bases; unmatched junction bases: 4. The CDR3 is CASSLWAGGQETQYF. DNA of the CDR3: TGTGCCAGCAGCTTGTGGGCGGGGGGGCAAGAGACCCAGTACTTC.

The V and J genes are TRBV6-4 and TRBJ2-1, with D perhaps TRBD2 (5 bases). Trimming shortened V by 0 bases and J by 5 bases, and 11 bases separated the two germline ends. Germline V lookup: CDR1 MRHNA, CDR2 SNTAGT. This CDR3 is built from 15 residues. The CDR3 DNA sequence: TGTGCCAGCAGTGACTCGGCCGAGGGTAACAATGAGCAGTTCTTC. It translates to CASSDSAEGNNEQFF.

V gene TRBV4-1 combines with J gene TRBJ2-7, with 7 bases identical to TRBD1. The J segment lost 5 bases and the V segment lost 4 bases, leaving 5 bases of the junction unmatched. CDR1 is MGHRA, CDR2 YSYEKL, per germline. The CDR3 is made up of 13 amino acids. The CDR3 sequence: CASSLTGANEQYF. The CDR3 DNA follows: TGCGCCAGCAGCCTCACAGGGGCAAACGAGCAGTACTTC.

J is TRBJ1-3 and V is TRBV5-4, with D possibly matching TRBD1 (5 bases). The CDR3 runs to 16 residues. Germline lookup yields CDR1 SGHNT and CDR2 YYREEE (reference sequence). V lost 4 bases and J lost 4, with 18 bases in between. CDR3 protein: CASSLLGGGGGNTIYF. In nucleotides, the CDR3 is TGTGCCAGCAGCCTGTTGGGTGGGGGAGGAGGAAACACCATATATTTT.

This clone was observed a few times. The genes are TRBV7-3 and TRBJ2-7, with TRBD1 matching over 7 bases. J gave up 3 bases and V 5 bases, and 4 bases lay outside the gene matches. This CDR3 region has 13 residues. Per the germline V gene, CDR1 is SGHTA and CDR2 is FQGTGA. The CDR3 sequence is CASSKGQFYEQYF. In nucleotides, the CDR3 is TGTGCCAGCAGCAAGGGACAGTTCTACGAGCAGTACTTC.

This clone was found once. V and J are TRBV5-1 and TRBJ2-3; D is undetermined. V was trimmed by 4 bases and J by 3 bases, leaving 3 bases between them. This CDR3 comprises 11 residues. Germline V gene data show CDR1 as SGHRS and CDR2 as YFSETQ. The CDR3 region is CASSLTDTQYF. CDR3 sequence (DNA): TGCGCCAGCAGCCTTACAGATACGCAGTATTTT.

The chain has TRBV10-2 and TRBJ1-3, with D uncertain. Germline lookup yields CDR1 WSHSY and CDR2 SAAADI. Trimming left V 3 bases short and J 0 bases short, with 3 bases between. This CDR3 has 13 amino acids. The CDR3 spells CASSDSSGNTIYF. For the CDR3, the DNA is TGCGCCAGCAGTGATAGCTCTGGAAACACCATATATTTT.

This chain uses TRBV21-1 with TRBJ2-6; TRBD1 reflects the table's D call only, with no check against the DNA. TRBV21-1 is shown as a pseudogene. The CDR3 length is 20 residues. CDR3 coding DNA: TGTGCCAGCAGCAAATTCACAGGGTCCGGTCCGCGTTCTGGGGCCAACGTCCTGACTTTC. Translating gives CASSKFTGSGPRSGANVLTF.

This rearrangement joins TRBV6-1 to TRBJ1-4; no definite D call. This CDR3 is built from 14 residues. Germline values: CDR1 MNHNS, CDR2 SASEGT. Trimming left V 2 bases short and J 15 bases short, with 19 bases between. CDR3 amino acids: CASSELAGGLMMFF. CDR3 nucleotide sequence: TGTGCCAGCAGTGAACTGGCGGGCGGGCTAATGATGTTTTTT.

This clone was counted once. The chain has TRBV18 and TRBJ2-1; 9 bases are a match to TRBD1. The CDR3 sequence is 17 residues long. Germline V gene sequence: CDR1 KGHSH, CDR2 LQKENI. V dropped 3 bases and J dropped 2; count of bases not matched to a gene: 8. The CDR3 DNA sequence: TGTGCCAGCTCACCCCGGGACAGGGCCTCTACCTACAATGAGCAGTTCTTC. Its translation: CASSPRDRASTYNEQFF.

This chain uses TRBV28 with TRBJ1-2; 8 bases agree with TRBD1. The J segment lost 7 bases and the V segment lost 6 bases, leaving 10 bases of the junction unmatched. Germline assignment: CDR1 MDHEN and CDR2 SYDVKM. This CDR3 comprises 14 residues. The CDR3, as DNA: TGTGCCAGCAGCCCCTCAGGGGGCATCGGTGGCTACACCTTC. This gives the protein CASSPSGGIGGYTF.

V and J are TRBV25-1 and TRBJ2-7, with D possibly matching TRBD2 (6 bases). Germline loops: CDR1 MGHDK, CDR2 SYGVNS. The length of the CDR3 is 14 residues. Trimming removed 4 bases at V and 2 bases at J, with 12 bases between. Written as DNA, the CDR3 is TGTGCCAGCAGTGGACCCGGGACTCCCTACGAGCAGTACGTC. Translated: CASSGPGTPYEQYV.

The chain carries TRBV15 and TRBJ1-2, with a possible D match to TRBD1 (6 bases). With 3 bases removed from V and 8 bases from J, the gap between germline ends came to 13 bases. Per germline, CDR1 LNHNV and CDR2 YYDKDF (reference sequence). This CDR3 contains 13 residues. The CDR3 region is CATSRGNREGYTF. For the CDR3, the DNA is TGTGCCACCAGCAGGGGGAACAGGGAGGGCTACACCTTC.

This clone was recorded a few times. The chain carries TRBV27 and TRBJ1-1; the D gene is possibly TRBD1 (5 bases). In germline, CDR1 is MNHEY, CDR2 SMNVEV (reference sequence). The CDR3 sequence is 15 residues long. Trimming stripped 6 bases from V and 0 bases from J, with 14 bases between. The CDR3 nucleotides read TGTGCCAGCAGATGGTGGAGGGGATTGAACACTGAAGCTTTCTTT. Encoded protein: CASRWWRGLNTEAFF.

Of note for this clone: The identical CDR3 is also encoded by other nucleotide sequences in the sample. V gene TRBV7-9 combines with J gene TRBJ2-1; 9 bases map to TRBD2. Per germline, CDR1 SEHNR and CDR2 FQNEAQ (reference sequence). V shed 5 bases, J shed 9 bases, and the junction held 17 bases outside the gene matches. The CDR3 consists of 17 residues. CDR3: CASSTRIGGAGGFEQFF. CDR3 sequence (DNA): TGTGCCAGCAGCACCCGAATTGGGGGAGCGGGGGGTTTTGAGCAGTTCTTC.

This clone was observed a handful of times. This rearrangement joins TRBV7-2 to TRBJ1-2; the D gene is possibly TRBD1 (5 bases). This CDR3 region has 15 residues. V was pared by 1 base and J by 6 bases, with 15 bases between. Germline-derived CDR1 and CDR2 are SGHTA and FQGNSA. CDR3 DNA sequence: TGTGCCAGCAGCTTAGTAGGAGGCAGGGAGGATGGCTACACCTTC. This gives the protein CASSLVGGREDGYTF.

The chain links TRBV5-1 to TRBJ1-2; no definite D call. CDR1 SGHRS and CDR2 YFSETQ come from the germline V gene. V lost 0 bases and J lost 12, with 12 bases in between. The CDR3 totals 12 residues. The CDR3 nucleotides are TGCGCCAGCAGCTTGGCCGACGGGGTTAACACCTTC. Protein: CASSLADGVNTF. Together with reference TRBV5-1 and TRBJ1-2, the CDR3 gives the full variable domain: KAGVTQTPRYLIKTRGQQVTLSCSPISGHRSVSWYQQTPGQGLQFLFEYFSETQRNKGNFPGRFSGRQFSNSRSEMNVSTLELGDSALYLCASSLADGVNTFGSGTRLTVV.

The chain combines TRBV5-5 with TRBJ1-6, with D perhaps matching TRBD1 (5 bases). Trimming shortened V by 5 bases and J by 1 base, and 10 bases separated the two germline ends. This CDR3 region has 15 residues. Germline-derived CDR1 and CDR2 are SGHKS and YYEKEE (reference sequence). The CDR3 region has the DNA TGTGCCAGCAGTCAGGGCTGGTCCTATAATTCACCCCTCCACTTT. Protein product: CASSQGWSYNSPLHF.

With regard to this clone: An end of the junction differs from the germline gene, which may be a read error. The CDR3: CASSDGTRAPRDF. For the CDR3, the DNA is TGCGCCAGCAGTGACGGGACTAGGGCGCCCAGGGACTTC. V and J are TRBV10-2 and TRBJ2-5, with 8 bases aligning to TRBD2. CDR3 size: 13 residues. Germline CDR1 reads WSHSY; CDR2 reads SAAADI.